This is a list of T cell receptor beta chains from one sample in a study of blood T cell repertoires in COVID-19. The table came from immunoSEQ multiplex PCR; TCRdb's copy has only in-frame clones and leaves some out. The sample yields 95,000 to 100,000 clones, about 80% seen once. Sequencing was carried out using peripheral blood. These receptors all stem from a human donor in a cohort sampled during active COVID-19. The CDR3 runs from the conserved cysteine through the conserved F or W. A D gene is named only where the DNA matches it firmly. A clone size is listed for some rows: how often the clone was seen (once, few, many), or a class if it is expanded.

J | size | V | length | D | DNA | CDR3
TRBJ2-1 | . | TRBV9 | 15 | TRBD2 | TGTGCCAGCAGCGTGGGCGGGGGGCCTAACAATGAGCAGTTCTTC | CASSVGGGPNNEQFF
TRBJ2-3 | . | TRBV5-1 | 16 | TRBD1 | TGCGCCAGCAGCGCACAACAGGGGACAAGCACAGATACGCAGTATTTT | CASSAQQGTSTDTQYF
TRBJ2-1 | . | TRBV2 | 14 | . | TGTGCCAGCAGTGAAGCGCTTGGCAGGGGTGAGCAGTTCTTC | CASSEALGRGEQFF
TRBJ2-7 | . | TRBV13 | 14 | TRBD1 | TGTGCCAGCAGCTTCGACAGGGGGCTAGAAGAGCAGTACTTC | CASSFDRGLEEQYF
TRBJ1-1 | . | TRBV6-5 | 14 | . | TGTGCCAGGCAGACAGGCGCCTTGAACACTGAAGCTTTCTTT | CARQTGALNTEAFF
TRBJ2-3 | . | TRBV2 | 15 | . | TGTGCCAGCAGTTCAGATTTCCCTAGCACAGATACGCAGTATTTT | CASSSDFPSTDTQYF
TRBJ1-1 | . | TRBV14 | 15 | . | TGTGCCAGCAGCCAAGAGCGGGCTGTGGCAACTGAAGCTTTCTTT | CASSQERAVATEAFF
TRBJ1-1 | . | TRBV18 | 15 | TRBD1 | TGTGCCAGCTCACCACCGAACAGGGGTAACACTGAAGCTTTCTTT | CASSPPNRGNTEAFF
TRBJ2-5 | once | TRBV7-2 | 14 | . | TGTGCCAGCAGCACCAGCGGACGAGGAGAGACCCAGTACTTC | CASSTSGRGETQYF
TRBJ2-2 | . | TRBV28 | 13 | . | TGTGCCAGCAGTTATAGAAACACCGGGGAGCTGTTTTTT | CASSYRNTGELFF
TRBJ2-1 | . | TRBV7-3 | 15 | . | TGTGCCAGCAGCTTAACTCGGGGGGCCATCAATGAGCAGTTCTTC | CASSLTRGAINEQFF
TRBJ1-6 | . | TRBV3-1/TRBV3-2 | 15 | TRBD1 | TGTGCCAGCAGCCTCGGGACAGGAGATAATTCACCCCTCCACTTT | CASSLGTGDNSPLHF
TRBJ2-3 | . | TRBV28 | 14 | TRBD2 | TGTGCCAGCAGTCTTAGCGGGGGGGGCGATACGCAGTATTTT | CASSLSGGGDTQYF
TRBJ1-1 | few | TRBV19 | 14 | TRBD1 | TGTGCCAGTAGTATAGTGGACAGGGGTTCTGAAGCTTTCTTT | CASSIVDRGSEAFF
TRBJ1-2 | . | TRBV7-2 | 14 | TRBD1 | TGTGCCAGCAGCTTACAGGGGGCGTTCTATGGCTACACCTTC | CASSLQGAFYGYTF
TRBJ1-1 | . | TRBV18 | 14 | . | TGTGCCAGCTCACCCAGGCCCTCGAACACTGAAGCTTTCTTT | CASSPRPSNTEAFF
TRBJ2-2 | . | TRBV21-1 | 18 | . | TGTGCCAGCAGCAAAGTCCGACTAGCCGCCAAGAACACCGGGGAGCTGTTTTTT | CASSKVRLAAKNTGELFF
TRBJ1-1 | . | TRBV28 | 15 | . | TGTGCCAGCAATAGACGGGGGGAGGTGAACACTGAAGCTTTCTTT | CASNRRGEVNTEAFF
TRBJ1-2 | few | TRBV6-2/TRBV6-3 | 15 | TRBD1 | TGTGCCAGCAGTTACCCCCGGGACAGGGTTGATGGCTACACCTTC | CASSYPRDRVDGYTF
TRBJ2-1 | . | TRBV19 | 15 | . | TGTGCCAGTAGTATAGGGTCTAGCTCCTTCCCTGAGCAGTTCTTC | CASSIGSSSFPEQFF
TRBJ2-1 | . | TRBV2 | 13 | . | TGTGCCAGCAAGCTAGCACGGTTGGATGAGCAGTTCTTC | CASKLARLDEQFF
TRBJ1-5 | few | TRBV29-1 | 13 | . | TGCAGCGTTCAACAGGGCAGCAATCAGCCCCAGCATTTT | CSVQQGSNQPQHF
TRBJ2-1 | . | TRBV5-1 | 13 | . | TGCGCCAGCAGCTTTCGGACTGACAATGAGCAGTTCTTC | CASSFRTDNEQFF
TRBJ1-1 | . | TRBV25-1 | 14 | . | TGTGCCAGCAGCCTAAAGGGGGTAAATACTGAAGCTTTCTTT | CASSLKGVNTEAFF
TRBJ1-2 | . | TRBV28 | 15 | . | TGTGCCAGCAGTTTATTATTGGCAGGAAACTATGGCTACACCTTC | CASSLLLAGNYGYTF
TRBJ1-6 | . | TRBV20-1 | 14 | . | TGCAGTGCTAGTAGGCAGGCCCCTAATTCACCCCTCCACTTT | CSASRQAPNSPLHF
TRBJ1-5 | . | TRBV7-9 | 14 | . | TGTGCCAGCAGCTTAGGACAGAGCAATCAGCCCCAGCATTTT | CASSLGQSNQPQHF
TRBJ2-3 | . | TRBV5-1 | 16 | . | TGCGCCAGCAGCGGCGGGACTGCCGCGGGCACAGATACGCAGTATTTT | CASSGGTAAGTDTQYF
TRBJ2-1 | . | TRBV28 | 15 | . | TGTGCCAGCAGTCCCTCGGGCGGGGCGGGGAATGAGCAGTTCTTC | CASSPSGGAGNEQFF
TRBJ2-5 | . | TRBV2 | 13 | TRBD2 | TGTGCCAGCAGTCAGGGCCGGGGGGAGGCCCAGTACTTC | CASSQGRGEAQYF
TRBJ1-1 | . | TRBV28 | 16 | . | TGTGCCAGCAGCTTCCGGCGGGACCCCGTCCGAGCTGAAGCTTTCTTT | CASSFRRDPVRAEAFF
TRBJ1-1 | . | TRBV7-2 | 14 | TRBD1 | TGTGCCAGCAGCCCTACCGGACAGGGCACTGAAGCTTTCTTT | CASSPTGQGTEAFF
TRBJ2-1 | . | TRBV28 | 16 | TRBD2 | TGTGCCAGCCCCTCATCGTCAGGCGGGAGTTACAATGAGCAGTTCTTC | CASPSSSGGSYNEQFF
TRBJ2-7 | . | TRBV25-1 | 15 | TRBD2 | TGTGCCAGCAGTCCTAGGCAGGGACTATCCTACGAGCAGTACTTC | CASSPRQGLSYEQYF
TRBJ1-5 | . | TRBV18 | 15 | . | TGTGCCAGCTCACCAGGTTCGGGTAGCAATCAGCCCCAGCATTTT | CASSPGSGSNQPQHF
TRBJ2-2 | . | TRBV10-1 | 15 | TRBD2 | TGCGCCAGCAGCAGCGGGAGCGCGAACACCGGGGAGCTGTTTTTT | CASSSGSANTGELFF
TRBJ2-1 | . | TRBV6-5 | 15 | TRBD2 | TGTGCCAGCTCCCTAGCGGGACACTCCTACAATGAGCAGTTCTTC | CASSLAGHSYNEQFF
TRBJ2-2 | . | TRBV7-8 | 17 | TRBD1 | TGTGCCAGCAGCTTTAGCGCCGGGACAGCGAACACCGGGGAGCTGTTTTTT | CASSFSAGTANTGELFF
TRBJ1-1 | . | TRBV7-8 | 12 | . | TGTGCCAGCAGCTTGGTACTAGGCCATGTTTTCTTT | CASSLVLGHVFF
TRBJ2-5 | . | TRBV27 | 14 | . | TGTGCCAGCAGTCCGCAGGGGTTACAAGAGACCCAGTACTTC | CASSPQGLQETQYF
TRBJ1-2 | . | TRBV5-6 | 13 | . | TGTGCCAGCAGCTTCGAGGGAGACTATGGCTACACCTTC | CASSFEGDYGYTF
TRBJ1-5 | . | TRBV5-1 | 14 | . | TGCGCCAGCAGCTTAGTTTCAGGCAATCAGCCCCAGCATTTT | CASSLVSGNQPQHF
TRBJ2-7 | . | TRBV18 | 18 | . | TGTGCCAGCTCACCACGAGCATTGGCAGGGGTGATTCTTTACGAGCAGTACTTC | CASSPRALAGVILYEQYF
TRBJ1-2 | . | TRBV18 | 17 | . | TGTGCCAGCTCACCACGCGGCGCCCAACTCCTGGATGATGGCTACACCTTC | CASSPRGAQLLDDGYTF
TRBJ2-7 | . | TRBV9 | 14 | . | TGTGCCAGCAGCGTAGCAATATCGGGCTACGAGCAGTACTTC | CASSVAISGYEQYF
TRBJ2-7 | few | TRBV24-1 | 17 | TRBD1 | TGTGCCACCAGTGACAATCCGGGACAGGGGGTTCGGTACGAGCAGTACTTC | CATSDNPGQGVRYEQYF
TRBJ2-2 | . | TRBV5-4 | 15 | . | TGTGCCAGCAGCCCGAGGAGGACGGACACCGGGGAGCTGTTTTTT | CASSPRRTDTGELFF
TRBJ2-5 | . | TRBV18 | 16 | TRBD1 | TGTGCCAGCTCAGACCGACAGGGGACCACCCAAGAGACCCAGTACTTC | CASSDRQGTTQETQYF
TRBJ1-2 | . | TRBV2 | 16 | . | TGTGCCAGCAGTGTACAGGGTCTTGTCTCTAACTATGGCTACACCTTC | CASSVQGLVSNYGYTF